The clone carrying this TCR beta chain has more than one count but fewer than ten. The antigen is undetermined. Germline CDR1 and CDR2: LGHNA and YNFKEQ. This CDR3 contains 17 residues. The V and J ends lost 4 bases and 1 base, in that order; junction bases with no gene match: 11. The data originate from a study of T cell repertoires in cytomegalovirus infection. TCRdb ran MiXCR on the reads and lists one entry per CDR3 protein. The table lists around 570,000 distinct CDR3 sequences, around two fifths of them singletons. The TCR originated in a human donor in good health (CMV status not recorded). Some clones in this sample may be carry-over from other donors' samples. V gene TRBV4-2 combines with J gene TRBJ2-5; 8 bases line up with TRBD1. The specimen was cultured PBMCs, collected from culture after CMV antigen stimulation. The CDR3 bases are TGTGCCAGCAGCCGTGCCATTCCGGGACAGGTCCAAGAGACCCAGTACTTC. Translating gives CASSRAIPGQVQETQYF.